A selection of T cell receptor beta chains follows, all from one sample in a study of CD8 T cells in ankylosing spondylitis. TCRdb passed the 5' RACE reads through MiXCR, listing each CDR3 protein once. The table shows some 250,000 distinct CDR3 sequences, with about 10% occurring only once. Input material: blood, either unsorted or a sorted T cell fraction (not recorded which). The origin of the receptors is a male donor with ankylosing spondylitis or in good health (not recorded which). Both conserved end residues are part of each CDR3. D genes are given only for firm matches. Some rows mark clone size as missing; the rest say once, few, many or name a class of expanded clone.

D: TRBD1; J: TRBJ2-4; V: TRBV6-2/TRBV6-3; size: many; CDR3: CASSWGQFYGNIQYF; DNA: TGTGCCAGCAGTTGGGGACAGTTCTATGGAAACATTCAGTACTTC
D: TRBD1; J: TRBJ1-4; V: TRBV6-5; size: many; CDR3: CASSSTGGGNEKLFF; DNA: TGTGCCAGCAGTTCGACAGGGGGCGGTAATGAAAAACTGTTTTTT
D: -; J: TRBJ1-4; V: TRBV3-1; size: many; CDR3: CASSVPGHNEKLFF; DNA: TGTGCCAGCAGTGTCCCGGGACATAATGAAAAACTGTTTTTT
D: TRBD2; J: TRBJ2-1; V: TRBV6-4; size: many; CDR3: CASSDSLAGPNEQFF; DNA: TGTGCCAGCAGTGACTCCCTAGCGGGACCTAATGAGCAGTTCTTC
D: TRBD1; J: TRBJ2-5; V: TRBV7-9; size: many; CDR3: CASSFPDRAVTQYF; DNA: TGTGCCAGCAGCTTTCCCGACAGGGCAGTGACCCAGTACTTC
D: TRBD2; J: TRBJ2-3; V: TRBV29-1; size: -; CDR3: CSVGTRITDTQYF; DNA: TGCAGCGTTGGGACTAGAATCACAGATACGCAGTATTTT
D: -; J: TRBJ2-1; V: TRBV5-1; size: many; CDR3: CASSQQGFNEQFF; DNA: TGCGCCAGCAGTCAACAGGGCTTCAATGAGCAGTTCTTC
D: -; J: TRBJ2-1; V: TRBV5-5; size: many; CDR3: CASSESGINIPGYEQFF; DNA: TGTGCCAGCAGCGAGTCCGGGATTAACATACCAGGGTATGAGCAGTTCTTC
D: -; J: TRBJ1-1; V: TRBV3-1; size: many; CDR3: CASSLSPGGAEAFF; DNA: TGTGCCAGCAGCCTCTCCCCGGGGGGTGCTGAAGCTTTCTTT
D: TRBD2; J: TRBJ2-1; V: TRBV20-1; size: many; CDR3: CSARDSQREGYNEQFF; DNA: TGCAGTGCTAGAGATTCGCAACGGGAGGGTTACAATGAGCAGTTCTTC
D: -; J: TRBJ2-2; V: TRBV6-1; size: -; CDR3: CASSVIGLSYPGELFF; DNA: TGTGCCAGTAGTGTTATAGGTCTAAGTTATCCCGGGGAGCTGTTTTTT
D: -; J: TRBJ2-3; V: TRBV10-3; size: few; CDR3: CAISAGPDTQYF; DNA: TGTGCCATCAGTGCGGGCCCAGATACGCAGTATTTT
D: TRBD1; J: TRBJ2-7; V: TRBV7-8; size: many; CDR3: CASSFAIYRTGEKYEQYF; DNA: TGTGCCAGCAGCTTCGCCATTTATCGGACAGGGGAGAAGTACGAGCAGTACTTC
D: TRBD2; J: TRBJ2-7; V: TRBV7-8; size: many; CDR3: CASSLDLGGGYEEQYF; DNA: TGTGCCAGCAGCTTAGATCTCGGGGGAGGGTATGAAGAGCAGTACTTC
D: -; J: TRBJ1-5; V: TRBV20-1; size: many; CDR3: CSASDDQPQHF; DNA: TGCAGTGCTTCCGACGATCAGCCCCAGCATTTT
D: -; J: TRBJ2-7; V: TRBV12-5; size: many; CDR3: CASGLVGGSEQYF; DNA: TGTGCTAGTGGTTTGGTAGGTGGTTCCGAGCAGTACTTC
D: TRBD2; J: TRBJ2-1; V: TRBV7-3; size: -; CDR3: CASSPSGTSFGEQFF; DNA: TGTGCCAGCAGCCCGTCTGGGACTAGCTTCGGTGAGCAGTTCTTC
D: TRBD2; J: TRBJ2-5; V: TRBV5-1; size: few; CDR3: CASSAGTSGSSETQYF; DNA: TGCGCCAGCAGCGCCGGGACTAGCGGGAGTTCGGAGACCCAGTACTTC
D: TRBD2; J: TRBJ2-3; V: TRBV20-1; size: many; CDR3: CSARGGSSGGSTDTQYF; DNA: TGCAGTGCTAGGGGGGGGTCTAGCGGGGGGAGCACAGATACGCAGTATTTT
D: TRBD1; J: TRBJ1-4; V: TRBV7-9; size: few; CDR3: CASSALDRGPNEKLFF; DNA: TGTGCCAGCAGCGCCTTAGACAGGGGCCCTAATGAAAAACTGTTTTTT